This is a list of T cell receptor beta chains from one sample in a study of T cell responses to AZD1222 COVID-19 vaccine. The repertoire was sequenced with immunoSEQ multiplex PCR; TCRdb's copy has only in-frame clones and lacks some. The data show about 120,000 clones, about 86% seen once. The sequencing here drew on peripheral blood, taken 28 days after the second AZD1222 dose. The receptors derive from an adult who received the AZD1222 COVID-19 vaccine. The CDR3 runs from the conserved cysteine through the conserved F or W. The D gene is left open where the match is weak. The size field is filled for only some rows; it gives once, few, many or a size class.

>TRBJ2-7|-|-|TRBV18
CASSSTIQGSSYEQYF
TGTGCCAGCTCATCGACCATACAGGGCAGCTCCTACGAGCAGTACTTC
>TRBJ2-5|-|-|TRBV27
CASSLQGTGTQYF
TGTGCCAGCAGTCTCCAGGGGACGGGGACCCAGTACTTC
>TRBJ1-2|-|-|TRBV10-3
CAISELGTDYGYTF
TGTGCCATCAGTGAGTTGGGGACGGATTATGGCTACACCTTC
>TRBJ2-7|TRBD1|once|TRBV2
CASSEVETGGSYEQYF
TGTGCCAGCAGTGAAGTGGAGACAGGGGGCAGCTACGAGCAGTACTTC
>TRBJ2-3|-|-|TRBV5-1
CASSLGGWTDTQYF
TGCGCCAGCAGCTTGGGGGGCTGGACAGATACGCAGTATTTT
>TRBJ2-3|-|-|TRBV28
CASSFGWGQEPGHDTQYF
TGTGCCAGCAGTTTCGGCTGGGGACAAGAACCTGGGCACGATACGCAGTATTTT
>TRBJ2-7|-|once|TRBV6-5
CASSYRGRDYEQYF
TGTGCCAGCAGTTATCGGGGCAGGGACTACGAGCAGTACTTC
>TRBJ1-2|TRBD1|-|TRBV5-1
CASSFGQGNSEGYTF
TGCGCCAGCAGCTTCGGACAGGGGAATTCGGAAGGCTACACCTTC
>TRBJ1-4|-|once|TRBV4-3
CASSQAPHNRARDEKLFF
TGCGCCAGCAGCCAAGCCCCCCACAACAGGGCGCGGGACGAAAAACTGTTTTTT
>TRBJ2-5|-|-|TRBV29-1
CSVNLRQQETQYF
TGCAGCGTTAACTTGAGACAGCAAGAGACCCAGTACTTC
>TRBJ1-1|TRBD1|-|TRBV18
CASSVGQAGAEAFF
TGTGCCAGCTCAGTAGGACAGGCGGGAGCTGAAGCTTTCTTT
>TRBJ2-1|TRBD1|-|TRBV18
CASSARQGSSYNEQFF
TGTGCCAGCTCGGCAAGACAGGGAAGCTCCTACAATGAGCAGTTCTTC
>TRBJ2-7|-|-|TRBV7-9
CASSPHWTSYEQYF
TGTGCCAGCAGCCCCCACTGGACCTCCTACGAGCAGTACTTC
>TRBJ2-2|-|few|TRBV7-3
CASSLGQGTGELFF
TGTGCCAGCAGCTTAGGTCAGGGTACCGGGGAGCTGTTTTTT
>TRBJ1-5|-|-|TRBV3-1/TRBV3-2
CASSRNNHQPQHF
TGTGCCAGCAGCAGGAATAATCATCAGCCCCAGCATTTT
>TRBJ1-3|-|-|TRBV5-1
CASSLGSHGNTIYF
TGCGCCAGCAGCTTGGGCAGCCATGGAAACACCATATATTTT
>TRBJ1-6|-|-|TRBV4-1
CASSQRSGPGPLHF
TGCGCCAGCAGCCAGAGGAGCGGTCCGGGGCCCCTCCACTTT
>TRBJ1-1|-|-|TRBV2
CASSEAGQLYMNTEAFF
TGTGCCAGCAGTGAAGCTGGGCAGCTATATATGAACACTGAAGCTTTCTTT
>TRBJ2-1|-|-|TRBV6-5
CASSYSYSANEQFF
TGTGCCAGCAGTTACTCGTATTCTGCCAATGAGCAGTTCTTC
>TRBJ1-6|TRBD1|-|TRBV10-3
CAVGTGENNSPLHF
TGTGCCGTCGGGACAGGGGAGAACAATTCACCCCTCCACTTT
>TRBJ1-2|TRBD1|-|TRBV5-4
CASSEGQGAGYTF
TGTGCCAGCAGCGAGGGACAGGGCGCTGGCTACACCTTC
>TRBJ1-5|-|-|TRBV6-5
CASSYGFGLNQPQHF
TGTGCCAGCAGTTACGGGTTCGGCCTTAATCAGCCCCAGCATTTT
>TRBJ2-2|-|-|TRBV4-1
CASSQVPRDLSRNTGELFF
TGCGCCAGCAGCCAAGTCCCCCGGGACCTCTCACGTAACACCGGGGAGCTGTTTTTT
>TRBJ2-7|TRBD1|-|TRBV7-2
CASSRGQATEQYF
TGTGCCAGCAGCAGGGGACAGGCGACCGAGCAGTACTTC
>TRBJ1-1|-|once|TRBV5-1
CASSLEVRMNTEAFF
TGCGCCAGCAGCTTGGAAGTCAGGATGAACACTGAAGCTTTCTTT
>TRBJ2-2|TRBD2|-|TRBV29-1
CSVEDRAGGFTGELFF
TGCAGCGTTGAAGATCGAGCGGGAGGATTCACCGGGGAGCTGTTTTTT
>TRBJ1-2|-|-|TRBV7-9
CASGQTDRVYGYTF
TGTGCCAGCGGCCAAACGGACAGAGTCTATGGCTACACCTTC
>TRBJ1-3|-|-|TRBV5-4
CASSLPQGNSGNTIYF
TGTGCCAGCAGCTTGCCTCAGGGGAATTCTGGAAACACCATATATTTT
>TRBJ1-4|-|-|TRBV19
CASSRGRRGEKLFF
TGTGCCAGTAGCCGCGGTCGGCGGGGTGAAAAACTGTTTTTT
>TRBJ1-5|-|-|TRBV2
CASNAGASNQPQHF
TGTGCCAGCAATGCAGGGGCGAGCAATCAGCCCCAGCATTTT
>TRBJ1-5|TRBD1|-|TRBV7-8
CASSLIARGNQPQHF
TGTGCCAGCAGCTTAATTGCCAGGGGGAATCAGCCCCAGCATTTT
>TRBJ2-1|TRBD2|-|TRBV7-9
CASTGLVGNEQFF
TGTGCCAGCACCGGACTAGTAGGCAATGAGCAGTTCTTC
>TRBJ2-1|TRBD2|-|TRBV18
CASSLTSGRNNEQFF
TGTGCCAGCTCACTTACTAGCGGGAGAAACAATGAGCAGTTCTTC
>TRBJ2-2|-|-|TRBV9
CASSPRALPGELFF
TGTGCCAGCAGCCCCCGGGCCCTGCCCGGGGAGCTGTTTTTT
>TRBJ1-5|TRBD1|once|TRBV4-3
CASSQEGQGIQPQHF
TGCGCCAGCAGCCAAGAGGGACAGGGGATTCAGCCCCAGCATTTT
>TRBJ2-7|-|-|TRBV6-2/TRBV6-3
CASSGGGTYEQYF
TGTGCCAGCAGTGGTGGAGGAACCTACGAGCAGTACTTC
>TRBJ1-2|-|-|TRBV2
CASSGRGGLTNYGYTF
TGTGCCAGCAGCGGGAGGGGCGGCTTAACTAACTATGGCTACACCTTC
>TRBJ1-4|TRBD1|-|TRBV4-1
CASSHNGTEEKLFF
TGCGCCAGCAGCCATAACGGGACAGAAGAAAAACTGTTTTTT
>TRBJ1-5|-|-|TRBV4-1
CASSPSGNQPQHF
TGCGCCAGCAGCCCTTCGGGCAATCAGCCCCAGCATTTT
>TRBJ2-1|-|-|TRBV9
CASSVVGLNEQFF
TGTGCCAGCAGCGTAGTTGGGCTAAATGAGCAGTTCTTC
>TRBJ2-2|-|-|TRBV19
CASTGGPETGELFF
TGTGCCAGTACCGGGGGCCCTGAAACCGGGGAGCTGTTTTTT
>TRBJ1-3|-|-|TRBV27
CASRSSGNTIYF
TGTGCCAGCAGAAGCTCTGGAAACACCATATATTTT
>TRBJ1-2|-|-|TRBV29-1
CSAPARNNYGYTF
TGCAGCGCCCCAGCCAGGAATAACTATGGCTACACCTTC
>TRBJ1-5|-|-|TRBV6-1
CASSEDPYSNQPQHF
TGTGCCAGCAGTGAAGACCCCTATAGCAATCAGCCCCAGCATTTT
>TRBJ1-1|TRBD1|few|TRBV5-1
CASSLRTGNTEAFF
TGCGCCAGCAGCTTGAGGACAGGGAACACTGAAGCTTTCTTT
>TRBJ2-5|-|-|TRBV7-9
CASSLEGVYETQYF
TGTGCCAGCAGCTTAGAAGGGGTTTACGAGACCCAGTACTTC
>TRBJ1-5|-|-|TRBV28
CASSLGFRPQHF
TGTGCCAGCAGTTTAGGGTTTAGGCCCCAGCATTTT
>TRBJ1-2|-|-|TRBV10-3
CAISNGQRYGYTF
TGTGCCATCAGCAACGGACAGCGCTATGGCTACACCTTC
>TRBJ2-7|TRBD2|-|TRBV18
CASSPTIAGDEQYF
TGTGCCAGCTCACCTACAATAGCGGGAGACGAGCAGTACTTC
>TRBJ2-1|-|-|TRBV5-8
CASSPRRGGYNEQFF
TGTGCCAGCAGCCCTCGGAGGGGCGGGTACAATGAGCAGTTCTTC
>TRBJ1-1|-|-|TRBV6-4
CASSVGGPQSEAFF
TGTGCCAGCAGTGTTGGAGGGCCCCAATCTGAAGCTTTCTTT
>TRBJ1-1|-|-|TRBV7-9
CASQDSLNTEAFF
TGTGCCAGCCAGGACAGTTTGAACACTGAAGCTTTCTTT
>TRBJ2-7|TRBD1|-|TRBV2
CASRIGNRGLEEQYF
TGTGCCAGCAGGATCGGTAACAGGGGCTTGGAAGAGCAGTACTTC
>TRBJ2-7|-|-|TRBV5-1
CASSRTVLYEQYF
TGCGCCAGCAGTCGGACAGTCCTCTACGAGCAGTACTTC
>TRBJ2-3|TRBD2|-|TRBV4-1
CASRTGRGVSTDTQYF
TGCGCCAGCAGGACGGGGCGGGGGGTAAGCACAGATACGCAGTATTTT
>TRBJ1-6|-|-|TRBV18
CASTQEVNSPLHF
TGTGCCAGCACGCAAGAGGTCAATTCACCCCTCCACTTT
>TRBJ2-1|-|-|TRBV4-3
CASSQQVDSYNEQFF
TGCGCCAGCAGCCAACAGGTAGACTCCTACAATGAGCAGTTCTTC
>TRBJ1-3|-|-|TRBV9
CASSVFGDRGNTIYF
TGTGCCAGCAGCGTTTTTGGGGACCGTGGAAACACCATATATTTT
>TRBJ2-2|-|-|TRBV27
CASNPSGYGGELFF
TGTGCCAGCAATCCGTCCGGGTACGGTGGGGAGCTGTTTTTT
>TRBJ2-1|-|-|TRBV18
CASSTYTRDNEQFF
TGTGCCAGCTCAACATACACCAGGGACAATGAGCAGTTCTTC